This T cell receptor (beta chain) appears in the sequencing data of a study of control samples from healthy donors and cancer patients. Sequencing was performed with immunoSEQ multiplex PCR; in TCRdb, only in-frame clones are kept and a portion is missing. The sample yields 150,000 to 200,000 clones, 85% to 90% seen once. This CDR3 has 16 residues. The ends were cut back, 4 bases at V and 0 bases at J, with 13 bases in the middle. In germline, CDR1 is MDHEN, CDR2 SYDVKM. This rearrangement joins TRBV28 to TRBJ1-3; perhaps TRBD1 as D (5 bases). The sequenced sample was blood. This sequence originates from a woman between 45 and 65 years old in good health. The CDR3 loop reads CASSSSGYGSGNTIYF. CDR3 in DNA: TGTGCCAGCAGTTCCTCAGGGTACGGCTCTGGAAACACCATATATTTT.